This T cell receptor (beta chain) derives from a study of cytomegalovirus exposure and HLA in healthy donors. Whole-study findings and limits: TCR beta V segments were, for the most part, productive about 87% or about 30% of the time in an earlier analysis.

With V trimmed by 6 bases and J by 4 bases, 7 bases remained unmatched. In germline, CDR1 is SQVTM, CDR2 ANQGSEA. The CDR3 runs 14 residues. Researchers ran the PCR with 60 Vbeta and 13 Jbeta primers. Here immunoSEQ multiplex PCR was the method, and the copy in TCRdb shows in-frame clones only, minus some. The sample has more than 95,000 clones, 83% seen once. The count of this clone is one. What it binds is not known. The sequence was obtained from a woman aged 40 to 50 in good health and CMV-seropositive. This chain links TRBV29-1 with TRBJ2-5; 11 bases are shared with TRBD1. The sample taken for sequencing was PBMCs. The CDR3 DNA follows: TGCAGCGTCGTCACCGGGACAGGGGGAGAGACCCAGTACTTC. The encoded protein is CSVVTGTGGETQYF.